Shown below are 4 T cell receptor beta chains from a single sample sequenced in a study of blood T cells in healthy people across ages. For the second PCR, which ran for about 6 to 12 cycles, a sample-barcoded 5' primer and a J-beta primer mix were used. One entry per CDR3 protein, called by TCRdb with MiXCR from the 5' RACE reads. This sample has 850,000 to 1,100,000 distinct CDR3 sequences, with roughly two fifths found just once. Sequencing was done on a sample of blood. The receptors originated from a man in his late teens or twenties in good health.

V and J are TRBV7-9 and TRBJ2-3; D is perhaps TRBD1 or TRBD2 (6 bases each). V was trimmed by 8 bases and J by 0 bases, leaving 15 bases between them. Germline values: CDR1 SEHNR, CDR2 FQNEAQ (reference sequence). The CDR3 runs to 15 residues. CDR3 in amino acids: CASVGGPLSTDTQYF. The DNA for the CDR3 is TGTGCCAGCGTCGGGGGCCCCCTAAGCACAGATACGCAGTATTTT.

This clonotype came up once. The J gene is TRBJ2-2, the V gene TRBV2; D may be TRBD1 (6 bases). CDR1 and CDR2 from the germline V gene are SNHLY and FYNNEI. V was trimmed by 8 bases and J by 5 bases, leaving 15 bases between them. The CDR3 has 14 amino acids. The CDR3 reads CASGWGPSTGELFF. The CDR3 DNA reads TGTGCCAGCGGGTGGGGGCCAAGTACCGGGGAGCTGTTTTTT.

The table lists this clonotype with a few counts. The chain links TRBV20-1 to TRBJ1-5; no definite D call. V was trimmed by 4 bases and J by 1 base, leaving 5 bases between them. The CDR3 covers 12 residues. CDR1 is DFQATT and CDR2 is SNEGSKA in the germline V gene (reference sequence). The DNA for the CDR3 is TGCAGTGCTACCAGGAGCAATCAGCCCCAGCATTTT. It yields the protein CSATRSNQPQHF.

About this clonotype: Mismatch with germline at one junction end may stem from a read error. J is TRBJ2-5 and V is TRBV7-7; no firm D call. Germline values: CDR1 SSHAT, CDR2 FNYEAQ (reference sequence). The CDR3 spans 13 residues. The CDR3 DNA reads TGTGCTAGCAGCCCCGGACCAGACAATGAGCAGTACTTC. Encoded protein: CASSPGPDNEQYF.